This T cell receptor beta chain was identified during a study of T-cell memory formation after mild COVID-19. The CDR3 sequence is 15 residues long. The V end lost 5 bases, the J end lost 0 bases, and 12 bases lay between the germline ends. The germline gives CDR1 SGHKS, CDR2 YYEKEE (reference sequence). In TCRdb, the 5' RACE reads were re-called with MiXCR into one record per CDR3 protein. Of 120,000 or so distinct CDR3 sequences listed, 15% to 20% are singletons. This clonotype occurred a few times. The chain links TRBV5-5 to TRBJ1-5; a weak D match, TRBD1 (6 bases). Sample: PBMCs or a T cell subset sorted from them (not recorded which). The clonotype originates from an adult woman who had mild COVID-19 (a few samples of this study predate the infection). Cell type and time point are not known. CDR3 sequence (DNA): TGTGCCAGCAGACCGGGACACATTAGCAATCAGCCCCAGCATTTT. Protein sequence: CASRPGHISNQPQHF.